At least ten counts were recorded for the clone carrying this TCR beta chain. This sample stems from a study of T-cell reconstitution after alpha-beta-depleted transplantation in children. J was trimmed by 4 bases and V by 0 bases; bases with no gene match: 9. The germline V gene encodes CDR1 SGHRS and CDR2 YFSETQ. This CDR3 is 17 amino acids long. As it was prepared, the TCRbeta library received unique molecular identifiers. TCRdb re-analysed the PCR reads in MiXCR, keeping a single row per CDR3 protein. Of 200,000 to 250,000 distinct CDR3 sequences in the sample, more than 10% were seen once. This sample comprised PBMCs from the stem cell graft donor, obtained from the stem cell graft. The chain links TRBV5-1 to TRBJ2-5; 10 positions agree with TRBD2. The sequence was collected from a human donor who donated a stem cell graft to a child with acute lymphoblastic leukemia. The CDR3 loop is CASSLGIAGGHGETQYF. The DNA of the CDR3 is TGCGCCAGCAGCTTGGGGATAGCGGGGGGCCACGGAGAGACCCAGTACTTC.